A selection of T cell receptor beta chains follows, all from one sample in a study of blood T cell repertoires in COVID-19. Here immunoSEQ multiplex PCR was the method, and the copy in TCRdb shows in-frame clones only, minus some. In the table there are about 160,000 clones, roughly four fifths of which are singletons. Sequencing input: peripheral blood. The source is a man aged 70-80 years who had recovered from COVID-19. CDR3s include the opening cysteine and the closing phenylalanine or tryptophan. The D gene is left open where the match is weak. Size is omitted from some rows. Given values are once, few, many or a class for expanded clones.

>TRBJ2-3|15|TRBV13|-|TRBD2
TGTGCCAGCAGCCATTGGCGGGAGAGTCCAGATACGCAGTATTTT
CASSHWRESPDTQYF
>TRBJ2-7|14|TRBV19|-|TRBD2
TGTGCCAGTAGTAGAATAGCGGGAGGTGCCGAGCAGTACTTC
CASSRIAGGAEQYF
>TRBJ2-1|13|TRBV6-6|-|TRBD1
TGTGCCAGCAGTTCCACAGGGGCCAATGAGCAGTTCTTC
CASSSTGANEQFF
>TRBJ2-7|14|TRBV24-1|-|-
TGTGCCACCAGTGAGACGACAAGCTCGAGCGAGCAGTACTTC
CATSETTSSSEQYF
>TRBJ1-2|14|TRBV11-2|few|TRBD1
TGTGCCAGCAGCTCCCACAGGGGGGCTGACGGCTACACCTTC
CASSSHRGADGYTF
>TRBJ2-1|17|TRBV4-3|-|TRBD2
TGCGCCAGCAGCCAAGATCAGGGACTAGCGGGAGGGAGACGGCAGTTCTTC
CASSQDQGLAGGRRQFF
>TRBJ2-5|15|TRBV6-5|-|TRBD1
TGTGCCAGCAGTACCGGGACAGGGGGGTGGGAGACCCAGTACTTC
CASSTGTGGWETQYF
>TRBJ1-3|15|TRBV5-1|-|-
TGCGCCAGCAGCCAGGTGGCAGGGACTGGAAACACCATATATTTT
CASSQVAGTGNTIYF
>TRBJ1-6|16|TRBV4-3|-|-
TGCGCCAGCAGCCAAGACTCCGGACAAGGGAATTCACCCCTCCACTTT
CASSQDSGQGNSPLHF
>TRBJ2-5|14|TRBV19|-|-
TGTGCCAGTAGTATCCCAGGGGTACAAGAGACCCAGTACTTC
CASSIPGVQETQYF
>TRBJ2-1|14|TRBV7-2|-|-
TGTGCCAGCAGCTCCAGGAGGCGCTCCCACGAGCAGTTCTTC
CASSSRRRSHEQFF
>TRBJ2-2|13|TRBV6-6|once|-
TGTGCCAGCAGTTACGCGCAGGGCGGGGAGCTGTTTTTT
CASSYAQGGELFF
>TRBJ2-7|13|TRBV6-5|-|-
TGTGCCAGCAGGGACAGTGGCTCCTACGAGCAGTACTTC
CASRDSGSYEQYF
>TRBJ2-3|16|TRBV18|-|TRBD2
TGTGCCAGCTCACCGCCTGGCGGGAGGGGCACAGATACGCAGTATTTT
CASSPPGGRGTDTQYF
>TRBJ2-3|15|TRBV24-1|-|TRBD1
TGTGCCACCAGCCACCCCGGGACAGGGACAGATACGCAGTATTTT
CATSHPGTGTDTQYF
>TRBJ1-6|16|TRBV4-1|-|TRBD1
TGCGCCAGCAGCCAAGTACCGGGACAGAATAATTCACCCCTCCACTTT
CASSQVPGQNNSPLHF
>TRBJ1-5|17|TRBV5-3|-|-
TGTGCCAGAAAACAGACAGCCCCTGTATATGGCAATCAGCCCCAGCATTTT
CARKQTAPVYGNQPQHF
>TRBJ1-1|15|TRBV6-1|-|-
TGTGCCAGCAGTGAAGCCTTGACAGTTAACACTGAAGCTTTCTTT
CASSEALTVNTEAFF
>TRBJ2-5|16|TRBV7-2|once|TRBD1
TGTGCCAGCAGCTTTTTGTCAGGGGGCTATCAAGAGACCCAGTACTTC
CASSFLSGGYQETQYF
>TRBJ2-5|14|TRBV6-5|-|TRBD1
TGTGCCAGCAGTTTACAGGGGGTGGTGGAGACCCAGTACTTC
CASSLQGVVETQYF
>TRBJ2-5|13|TRBV28|-|-
TGTGCCACCAAGAGCGGACACCAAGAGACCCAGTACTTC
CATKSGHQETQYF
>TRBJ1-2|13|TRBV10-2|-|-
TGCGCCAGCAGTGATGGGGGGGGAGTTGGCTACACCTTC
CASSDGGGVGYTF
>TRBJ2-6|18|TRBV19|-|TRBD1
TGTGCCAGTAGTATGGTGGGACAGGGGGCGAGAGGGGCCAACGTCCTGACTTTC
CASSMVGQGARGANVLTF
>TRBJ1-2|14|TRBV5-1|-|-
TGCGCCAGCAGTGAGGGCAGGGGTAGCTATGGCTACACCTTC
CASSEGRGSYGYTF
>TRBJ2-5|13|TRBV12-3/TRBV12-4|-|TRBD1
TGTGCCAGCAGCAGACAGGGGCGGGAGACCCAGTACTTC
CASSRQGRETQYF
>TRBJ2-7|14|TRBV28|-|-
TGTGCCAGCAGTTTAGGCGGGGACTCCTACGAGCAGTACTTC
CASSLGGDSYEQYF
>TRBJ2-1|17|TRBV7-2|once|TRBD2
TGTGCCAGCAGATCGATTAAATTTAGCGGGAGGGCCAATGAGCAGTTCTTC
CASRSIKFSGRANEQFF
>TRBJ2-3|16|TRBV5-6|-|TRBD1
TGTGCCAGCAGCTTACTTGGACAGGGCGCCACAGATACGCAGTATTTT
CASSLLGQGATDTQYF
>TRBJ2-2|14|TRBV5-6|-|TRBD1
TGTGCCAGCAGCCGGGACAGGGAGGTCGGGGAGCTGTTTTTT
CASSRDREVGELFF
>TRBJ1-4|12|TRBV19|-|-
TGTGCCACCGGACAGACGGCGGAAAAACTGTTTTTT
CATGQTAEKLFF
>TRBJ2-3|15|TRBV15|-|TRBD2
TGTGCCACCAGCGAGGGGAGGGGAAGCACAGATACGCAGTATTTT
CATSEGRGSTDTQYF
>TRBJ2-2|15|TRBV7-9|few|TRBD2
TGTGCCAGCACCATTAGCGGGCGGAACACCGGGGAGCTGTTTTTT
CASTISGRNTGELFF
>TRBJ1-2|19|TRBV19|medium-sized|-
TGTGCCAGTAGTAAAGGTTTGAGGGAAGAAGGAGAGGGCAGCTATGGCTACACCTTC
CASSKGLREEGEGSYGYTF
>TRBJ2-5|14|TRBV2|few|-
TGTGCCAGCAGACGATCAGGGCTCCAAGAGACCCAGTACTTC
CASRRSGLQETQYF
>TRBJ2-7|14|TRBV2|-|TRBD1
TGTGCCAGCAGAAAAAACAGGGGGTACTACGAGCAGTACTTC
CASRKNRGYYEQYF
>TRBJ1-5|15|TRBV28|-|-
TGTGCCGTAAGCGGAGGGGCATCGGGCAATCAGCCCCAGCATTTT
CAVSGGASGNQPQHF
>TRBJ2-7|15|TRBV5-1|once|-
TGCGCCAGCAGCTCGACTCAAGGAGGGTCCTACGAGCAGTACTTC
CASSSTQGGSYEQYF
>TRBJ1-6|14|TRBV19|-|-
TGTGCCAGTAGGACTGACCGCTATAATTCACCCCTCCACTTT
CASRTDRYNSPLHF
>TRBJ1-5|15|TRBV2|-|-
TGTGCCAGCAGTGACAGGGCCGCCTCGTACAAGCCCCAGCATTTT
CASSDRAASYKPQHF
>TRBJ2-7|16|TRBV5-1|-|TRBD1
TGCGCCAGCAGCTTGGGGGGACAGGGGCAAATCTACGAGCAGTACTTC
CASSLGGQGQIYEQYF
>TRBJ1-5|14|TRBV29-1|-|TRBD1
TGCAGCGTTCGGACAGGGGGCAACAATCAGCCCCAGCATTTT
CSVRTGGNNQPQHF
>TRBJ1-4|15|TRBV18|-|TRBD1
TGTGCCAGCTCTCTGACAGGGGGCTCGGAAGAAAAACTGTTTTTT
CASSLTGGSEEKLFF
>TRBJ2-1|15|TRBV5-1|-|TRBD2
TGCGCCAGCAGCTTGGGCAGCGGGAGGAACAATGAGCAGTTCTTC
CASSLGSGRNNEQFF
>TRBJ2-3|13|TRBV9|-|-
TGTGCCAGCAGCGTACAGGGCACAGATACGCAGTATTTT
CASSVQGTDTQYF
>TRBJ2-7|15|TRBV7-8|-|-
TGTGCCAGCAGCTCTCGGAGGGTCACCGCCTACGAGCAGTACTTC
CASSSRRVTAYEQYF
>TRBJ1-2|14|TRBV19|-|-
TGTGCCAGTACCCTCCAGGCCCGGAACTATGGCTACACCTTC
CASTLQARNYGYTF
>TRBJ2-3|15|TRBV5-5|-|TRBD2
TGTGCCAGCAGCTTGGCCGGGACTATAGCTGATACGCAGTATTTT
CASSLAGTIADTQYF
>TRBJ2-7|14|TRBV7-9|-|-
TGTGCCAGCAGCCCGAAAGCACGACTATACGAGCAGTACTTC
CASSPKARLYEQYF
>TRBJ2-5|16|TRBV12-5|once|TRBD2
TGTGCTTCCGACTCAGGGAGGGAGTCTGCCCAAGAGACCCAGTACTTC
CASDSGRESAQETQYF
>TRBJ2-2|15|TRBV5-1|-|-
TGCGCCAGCAGCTTGAAGACAGACCACACCGGGGAGCTGTTTTTT
CASSLKTDHTGELFF